This T cell receptor (beta chain) was recorded in a study of blood T cell repertoires in COVID-19 (dated by TCRdb to about 2020). About the study as a whole: Collaborator samples came from the United States, Italy and Spain and covered acute and convalescent phases of COVID-19. The material from the prospective study consisted of cDNA or gDNA derived from T cells, B-cell-depleted T cells, or PBMCs. The dataset comprised deeply sampled blood TCRbeta repertoires from subjects exposed to, actively infected with, or recovered from COVID-19. The repertoires were made available in a free public database intended to serve as a resource for research on the immune response to SARS-CoV-2. The samples were drawn from the first 160 participants of the ongoing ImmuneRACE study and from over a thousand subjects provided by 6 global collaborators. Nearly every sample came with metadata listing a de-identified subject ID, COVID-19 status, age in years and sex. Where available, HLA class I and class II types were taken from metadata supplied by the sample provider and were not determined by assay-based typing.

The immunoSEQ Assay, a bias-controlled multiplex PCR, was used to amplify TCRbeta CDR3 regions from genomic DNA. As for the original processing: The number of nucleated cells in each sample was estimated from the amplification of reference gene primers within the assay. To quantify the absolute abundance of each unique TCRbeta CDR3 rearrangement, sequence reads were collapsed and filtered. Productive Simpson clonality was computed per sample as the square root of Simpson's diversity index over productive rearrangements. TCRdb limited this immuneACCESS table to in-frame rearrangements with V and J called. A share of clones is missing; checked studies link under half to unresolved V genes, and the rest is unexplained. The V and J calls and clone size were taken over from that table, and D and trimming were inferred from the DNA. The sample includes approximately 100,000 clones, with roughly 84% observed a single time. The ten largest clones add up to roughly a quarter of the sample.

Whole blood was collected in K2EDTA tubes by collaborating institutions according to the institutions' own protocols. For TCRbeta analysis, collaborator samples were shipped as frozen whole blood, as isolated PBMCs, or as DNA extracted from either sample type. CDR1 is given as LGHNA and CDR2 as YNFKEQ, both from the germline V gene. V and J are truncated by 4 bases and 7 bases respectively, leaving an intervening sequence of 11 bases. The CDR3 sequence holds 13 residues, the cysteine and phenylalanine included. The kept DNA is CDR3 alone, 39 bases in frame from the first base. Study-wide findings and limitations: The amount of clinical and demographic metadata varied by source and participant and was provided uncurated.

Concerning this clone itself: The antigen it recognizes is unknown. Per-base quality was not reported, and no clone a single base away is much larger than it.

The sample was peripheral blood. This sequence was found in a man in his sixties with acute or convalescent COVID-19. The V gene is TRBV4-2 and the J gene is TRBJ2-1; TRBD2 might be the D gene, on 5 matching bases. The CDR3 protein sequence reads: CASSRPGRNEQFF. The DNA sequence is given as TGTGCCAGCAGCCGCCCGGGGAGAAATGAGCAGTTCTTC.